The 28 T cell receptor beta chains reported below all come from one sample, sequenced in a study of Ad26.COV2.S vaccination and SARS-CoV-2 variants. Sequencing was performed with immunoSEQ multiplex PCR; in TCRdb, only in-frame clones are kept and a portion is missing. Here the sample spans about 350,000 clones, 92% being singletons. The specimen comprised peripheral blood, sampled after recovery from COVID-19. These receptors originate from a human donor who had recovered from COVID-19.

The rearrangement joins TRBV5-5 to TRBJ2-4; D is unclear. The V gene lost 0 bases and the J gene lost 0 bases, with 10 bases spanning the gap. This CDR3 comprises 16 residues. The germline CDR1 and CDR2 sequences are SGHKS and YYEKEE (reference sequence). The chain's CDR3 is CASSLVGSGAKNIQYF. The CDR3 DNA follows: TGTGCCAGCAGCTTGGTAGGGTCTGGAGCCAAAAACATTCAGTACTTC. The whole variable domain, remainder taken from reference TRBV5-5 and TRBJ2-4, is DAGVTQSPTHLIKTRGQQVTLRCSPISGHKSVSWYQQVLGQGPQFIFQYYEKEERGRGNFPDRFSARQFPNYSSELNVNALLLGDSALYLCASSLVGSGAKNIQYFGAGTRLSVL.

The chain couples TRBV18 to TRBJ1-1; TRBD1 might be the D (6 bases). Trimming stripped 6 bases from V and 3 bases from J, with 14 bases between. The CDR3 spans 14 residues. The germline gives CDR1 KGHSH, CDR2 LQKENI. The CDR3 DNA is TGTGCCAGCTCCCGGGACACTTCTCACACTGAAGCTTTCTTT. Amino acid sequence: CASSRDTSHTEAFF.

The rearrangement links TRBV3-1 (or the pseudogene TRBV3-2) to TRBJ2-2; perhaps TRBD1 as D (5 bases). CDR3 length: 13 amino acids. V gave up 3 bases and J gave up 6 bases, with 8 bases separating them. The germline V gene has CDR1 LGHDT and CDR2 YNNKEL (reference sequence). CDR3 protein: CASSQGRAGELFF. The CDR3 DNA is TGTGCCAGCAGCCAGGGGCGCGCCGGGGAGCTGTTTTTT.

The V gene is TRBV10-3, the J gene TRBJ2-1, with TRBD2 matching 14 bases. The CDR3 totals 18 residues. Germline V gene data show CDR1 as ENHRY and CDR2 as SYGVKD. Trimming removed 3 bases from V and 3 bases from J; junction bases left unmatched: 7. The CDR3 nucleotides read TGTGCCATCAGTGATCCGGGACTAGCGGGGGTGAACTACAATGAGCAGTTCTTC. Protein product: CAISDPGLAGVNYNEQFF.

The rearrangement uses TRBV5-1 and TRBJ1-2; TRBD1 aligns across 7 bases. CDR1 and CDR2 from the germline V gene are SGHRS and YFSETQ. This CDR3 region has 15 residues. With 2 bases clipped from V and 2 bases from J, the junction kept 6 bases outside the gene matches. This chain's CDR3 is CASSLYTDRNYGYTF. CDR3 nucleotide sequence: TGCGCCAGCAGCTTATACACGGACAGGAACTATGGCTACACCTTC.

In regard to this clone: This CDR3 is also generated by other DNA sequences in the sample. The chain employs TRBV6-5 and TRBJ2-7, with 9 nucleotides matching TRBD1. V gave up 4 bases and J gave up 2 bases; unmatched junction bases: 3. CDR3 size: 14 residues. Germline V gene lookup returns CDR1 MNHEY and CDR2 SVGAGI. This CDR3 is CASSSGTGTYEQYF. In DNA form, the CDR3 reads TGTGCCAGCAGTTCCGGGACAGGGACCTACGAGCAGTACTTC.

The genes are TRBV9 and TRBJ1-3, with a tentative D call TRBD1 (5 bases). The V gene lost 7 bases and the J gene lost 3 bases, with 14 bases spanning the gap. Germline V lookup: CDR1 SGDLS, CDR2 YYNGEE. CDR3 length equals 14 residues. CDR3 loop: CASGGLRGGNTIYF. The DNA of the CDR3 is TGTGCCAGCGGGGGACTCCGGGGTGGAAACACCATATATTTT.

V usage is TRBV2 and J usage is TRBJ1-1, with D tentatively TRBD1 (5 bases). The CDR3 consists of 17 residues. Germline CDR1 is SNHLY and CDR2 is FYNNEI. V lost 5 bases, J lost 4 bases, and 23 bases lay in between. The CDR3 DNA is TGTGCCAGCAGTCGACAGAACCCCTCCAATGGTTTCACTGAAGCTTTCTTT. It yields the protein CASSRQNPSNGFTEAFF. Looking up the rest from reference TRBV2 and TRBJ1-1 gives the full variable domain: EPEVTQTPSHQVTQMGQEVILRCVPISNHLYFYWYRQILGQKVEFLVSFYNNEISEKSEIFDDQFSVERPDGSNFTLKIRSTKLEDSAMYFCASSRQNPSNGFTEAFFGQGTRLTVV.

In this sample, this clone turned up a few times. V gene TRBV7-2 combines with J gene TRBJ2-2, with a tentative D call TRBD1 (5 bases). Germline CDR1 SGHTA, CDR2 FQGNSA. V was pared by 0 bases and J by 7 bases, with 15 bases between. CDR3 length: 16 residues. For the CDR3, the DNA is TGTGCCAGCAGCTTAGCGGTTCGCAGGGCAGACGGGGAGCTGTTTTTT. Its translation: CASSLAVRRADGELFF.

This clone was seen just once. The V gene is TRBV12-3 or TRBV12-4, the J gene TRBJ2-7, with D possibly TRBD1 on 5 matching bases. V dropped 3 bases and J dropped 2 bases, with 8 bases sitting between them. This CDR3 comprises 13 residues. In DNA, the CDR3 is TGTGCCAGCAGTTTGTCGACAGCCTACGAGCAGTACTTC. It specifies CASSLSTAYEQYF.

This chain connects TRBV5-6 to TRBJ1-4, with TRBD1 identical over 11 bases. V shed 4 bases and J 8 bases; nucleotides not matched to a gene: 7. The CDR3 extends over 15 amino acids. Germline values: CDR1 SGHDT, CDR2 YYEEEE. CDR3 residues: CASSHRDRGREKLFF. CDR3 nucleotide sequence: TGTGCCAGCAGCCACCGGGACAGGGGGAGGGAAAAACTGTTTTTT.

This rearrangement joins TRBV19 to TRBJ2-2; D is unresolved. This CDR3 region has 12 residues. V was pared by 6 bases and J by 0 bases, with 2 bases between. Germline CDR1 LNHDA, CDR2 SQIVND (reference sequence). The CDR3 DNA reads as TGTGCCAGTAGCCCGAACACCGGGGAGCTGTTTTTT. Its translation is CASSPNTGELFF.

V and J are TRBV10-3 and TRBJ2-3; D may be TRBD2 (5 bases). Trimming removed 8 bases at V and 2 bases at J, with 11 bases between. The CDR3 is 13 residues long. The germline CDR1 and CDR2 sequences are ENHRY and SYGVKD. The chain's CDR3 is CAISMEVTDTQYF. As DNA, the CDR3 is TGTGCCATCTCCATGGAGGTCACAGATACGCAGTATTTT.

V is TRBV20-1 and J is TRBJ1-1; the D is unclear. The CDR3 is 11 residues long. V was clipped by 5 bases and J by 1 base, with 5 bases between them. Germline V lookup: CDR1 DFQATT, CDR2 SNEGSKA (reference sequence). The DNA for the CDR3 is TGCAGTGCTTATACGAACACTGAAGCTTTCTTT. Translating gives CSAYTNTEAFF.

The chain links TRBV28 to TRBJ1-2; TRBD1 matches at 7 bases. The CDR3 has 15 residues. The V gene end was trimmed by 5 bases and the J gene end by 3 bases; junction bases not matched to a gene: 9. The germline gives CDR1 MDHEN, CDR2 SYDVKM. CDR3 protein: CASSPPTGLDYGYTF. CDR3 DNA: TGTGCCAGCAGTCCCCCGACAGGGTTGGACTATGGCTACACCTTC.

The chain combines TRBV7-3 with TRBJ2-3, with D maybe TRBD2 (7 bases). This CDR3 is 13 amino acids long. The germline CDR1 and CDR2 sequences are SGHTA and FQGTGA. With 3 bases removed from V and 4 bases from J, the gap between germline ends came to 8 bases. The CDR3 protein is CASSFGGPDTQYF. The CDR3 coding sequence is TGTGCCAGCAGCTTCGGGGGGCCAGATACGCAGTATTTT.

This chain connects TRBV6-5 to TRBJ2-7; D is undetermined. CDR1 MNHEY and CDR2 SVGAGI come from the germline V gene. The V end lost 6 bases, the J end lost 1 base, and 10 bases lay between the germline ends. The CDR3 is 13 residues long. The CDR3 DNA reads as TGTGCCAGCAGCCTAGGACCTTCCTACGAGCAGTACTTC. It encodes CASSLGPSYEQYF.

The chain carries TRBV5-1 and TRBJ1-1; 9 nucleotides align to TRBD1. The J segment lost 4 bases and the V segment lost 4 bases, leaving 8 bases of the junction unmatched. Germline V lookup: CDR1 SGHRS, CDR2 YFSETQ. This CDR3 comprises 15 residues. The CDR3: CASSRQGQGFTEAFF. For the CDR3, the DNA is TGCGCCAGCAGCCGACAGGGACAGGGATTCACTGAAGCTTTCTTT.

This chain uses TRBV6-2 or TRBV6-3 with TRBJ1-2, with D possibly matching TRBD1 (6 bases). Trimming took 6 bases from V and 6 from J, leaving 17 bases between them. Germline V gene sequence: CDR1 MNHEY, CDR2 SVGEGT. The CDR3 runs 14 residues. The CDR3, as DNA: TGTGCCAGCAGCCGGGGCGGACAGTCCGATGGCTACACCTTC. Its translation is CASSRGGQSDGYTF.

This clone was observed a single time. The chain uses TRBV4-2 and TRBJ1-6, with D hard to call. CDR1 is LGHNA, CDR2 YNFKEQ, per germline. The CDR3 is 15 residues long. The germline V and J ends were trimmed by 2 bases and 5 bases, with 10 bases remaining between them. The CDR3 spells CASSQKNTNNSPLHF. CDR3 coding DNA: TGTGCCAGCAGCCAAAAAAACACCAATAATTCACCCCTCCACTTT.

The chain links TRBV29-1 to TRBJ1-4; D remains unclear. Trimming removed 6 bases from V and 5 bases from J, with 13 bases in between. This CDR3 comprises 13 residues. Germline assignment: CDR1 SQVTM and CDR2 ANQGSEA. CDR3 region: CSVTSEQNEKLFF. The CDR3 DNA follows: TGCAGCGTGACATCTGAACAAAATGAAAAACTGTTTTTT.

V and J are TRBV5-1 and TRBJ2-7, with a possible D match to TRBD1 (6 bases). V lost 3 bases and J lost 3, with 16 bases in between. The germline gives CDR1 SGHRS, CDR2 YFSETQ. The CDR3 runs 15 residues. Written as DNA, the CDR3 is TGCGCCAGCAGCTCCTTGGTCAGAGGGGGCTACGAGCAGTACTTC. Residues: CASSSLVRGGYEQYF.

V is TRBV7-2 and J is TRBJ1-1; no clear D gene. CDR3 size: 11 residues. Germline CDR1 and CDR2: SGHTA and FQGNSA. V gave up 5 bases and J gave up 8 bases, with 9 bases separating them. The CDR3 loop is CASSLSPEAFF. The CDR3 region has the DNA TGTGCCAGCAGCCTAAGCCCCGAAGCTTTCTTT.

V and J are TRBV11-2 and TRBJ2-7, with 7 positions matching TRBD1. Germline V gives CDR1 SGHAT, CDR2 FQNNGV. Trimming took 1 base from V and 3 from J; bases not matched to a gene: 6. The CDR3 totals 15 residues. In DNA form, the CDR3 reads TGTGCCAGCAGCTTAGGTAGGGGGCATTTCTACGAGCAGTACTTC. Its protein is CASSLGRGHFYEQYF.

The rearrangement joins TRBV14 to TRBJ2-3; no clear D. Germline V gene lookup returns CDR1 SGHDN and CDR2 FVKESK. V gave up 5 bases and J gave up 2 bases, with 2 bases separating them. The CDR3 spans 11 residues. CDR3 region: CASSYTDTQYF. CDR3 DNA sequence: TGTGCCAGCAGCTACACAGATACGCAGTATTTT.

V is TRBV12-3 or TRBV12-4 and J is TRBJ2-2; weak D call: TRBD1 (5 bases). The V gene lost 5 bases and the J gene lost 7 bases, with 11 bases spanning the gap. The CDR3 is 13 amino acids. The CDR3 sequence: CASSQQGYGELFF. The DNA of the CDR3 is TGTGCCAGCAGTCAGCAGGGTTACGGGGAGCTGTTTTTT.

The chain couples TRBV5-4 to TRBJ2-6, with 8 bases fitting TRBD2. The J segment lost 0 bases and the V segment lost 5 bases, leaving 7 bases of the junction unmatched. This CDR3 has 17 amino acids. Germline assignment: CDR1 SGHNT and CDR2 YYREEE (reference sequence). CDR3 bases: TGTGCCAGCAGATCGGGGGGGCAGTTCTCTGGGGCCAACGTCCTGACTTTC. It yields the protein CASRSGGQFSGANVLTF.

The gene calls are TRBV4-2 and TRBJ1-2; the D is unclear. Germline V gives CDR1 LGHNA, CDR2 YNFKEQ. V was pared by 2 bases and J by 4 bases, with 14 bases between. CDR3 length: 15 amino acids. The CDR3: CASSQISGVSYGYTF. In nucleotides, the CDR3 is TGTGCCAGCAGCCAAATTAGCGGGGTTAGCTATGGCTACACCTTC.